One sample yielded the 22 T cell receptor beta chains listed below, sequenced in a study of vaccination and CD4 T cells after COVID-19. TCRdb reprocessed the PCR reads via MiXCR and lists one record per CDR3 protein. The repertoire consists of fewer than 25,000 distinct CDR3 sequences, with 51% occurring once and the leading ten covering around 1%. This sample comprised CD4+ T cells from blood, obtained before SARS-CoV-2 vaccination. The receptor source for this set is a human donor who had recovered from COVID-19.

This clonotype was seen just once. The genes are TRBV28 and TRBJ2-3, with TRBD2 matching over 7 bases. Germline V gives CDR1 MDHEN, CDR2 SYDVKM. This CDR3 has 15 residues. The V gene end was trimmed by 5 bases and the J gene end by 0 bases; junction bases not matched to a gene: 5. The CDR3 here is CASSTLAASTDTQYF. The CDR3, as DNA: TGTGCCAGCAGTACTCTAGCGGCTAGCACAGATACGCAGTATTTT.

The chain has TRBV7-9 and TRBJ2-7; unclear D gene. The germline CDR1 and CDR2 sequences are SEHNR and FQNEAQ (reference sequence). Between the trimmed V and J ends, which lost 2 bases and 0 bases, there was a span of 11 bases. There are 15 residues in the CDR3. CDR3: CASSLKPTTSYEQYF. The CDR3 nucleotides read TGTGCCAGCAGCTTAAAGCCTACCACCTCCTACGAGCAGTACTTC.

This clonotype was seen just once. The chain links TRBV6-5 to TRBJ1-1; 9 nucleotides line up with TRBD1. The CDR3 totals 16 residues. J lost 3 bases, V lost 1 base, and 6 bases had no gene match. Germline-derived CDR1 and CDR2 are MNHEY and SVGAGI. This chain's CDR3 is CASSYYGTGLDTEAFF. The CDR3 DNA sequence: TGTGCCAGCAGTTACTACGGGACAGGGTTGGACACTGAAGCTTTCTTT.

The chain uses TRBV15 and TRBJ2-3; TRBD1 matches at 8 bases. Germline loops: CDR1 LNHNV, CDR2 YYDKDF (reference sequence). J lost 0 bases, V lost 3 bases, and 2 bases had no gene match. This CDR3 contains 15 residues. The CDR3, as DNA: TGTGCCACCAGCAGGGACAGGGTCAGCACAGATACGCAGTATTTT. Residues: CATSRDRVSTDTQYF.

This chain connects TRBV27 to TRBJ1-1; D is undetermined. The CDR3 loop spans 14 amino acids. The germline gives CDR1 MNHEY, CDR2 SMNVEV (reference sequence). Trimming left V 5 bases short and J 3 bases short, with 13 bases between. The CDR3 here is CASSPRRLDTEAFF. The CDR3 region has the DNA TGTGCCAGCAGTCCGCGAAGGTTGGACACTGAAGCTTTCTTT.

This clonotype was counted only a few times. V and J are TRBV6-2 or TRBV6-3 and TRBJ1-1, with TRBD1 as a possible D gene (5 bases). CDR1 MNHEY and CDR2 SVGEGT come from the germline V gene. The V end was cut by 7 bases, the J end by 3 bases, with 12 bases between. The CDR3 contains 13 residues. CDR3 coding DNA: TGTGCCAGCACGGATCAGACAGACACTGAAGCTTTCTTT. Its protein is CASTDQTDTEAFF.

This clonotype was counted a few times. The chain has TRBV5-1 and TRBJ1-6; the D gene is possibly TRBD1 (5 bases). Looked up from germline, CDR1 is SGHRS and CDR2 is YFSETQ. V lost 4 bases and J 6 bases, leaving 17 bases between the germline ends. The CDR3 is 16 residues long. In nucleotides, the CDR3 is TGCGCCAGCAGCGCCCTCCAGGGTGGCGGTAATTCACCCCTCCACTTT. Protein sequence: CASSALQGGGNSPLHF.

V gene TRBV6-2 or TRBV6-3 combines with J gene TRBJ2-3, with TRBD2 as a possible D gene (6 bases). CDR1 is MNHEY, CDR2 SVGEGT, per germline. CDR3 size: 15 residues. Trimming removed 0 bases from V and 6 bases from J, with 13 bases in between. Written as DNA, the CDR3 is TGTGCCAGCAGTTACTCGACGGGGGTAGGTGATACGCAGTATTTT. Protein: CASSYSTGVGDTQYF.

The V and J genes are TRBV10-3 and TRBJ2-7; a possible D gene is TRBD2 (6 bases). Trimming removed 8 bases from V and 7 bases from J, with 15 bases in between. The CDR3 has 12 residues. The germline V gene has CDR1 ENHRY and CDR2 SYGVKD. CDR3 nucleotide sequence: TGTGCCATCGCCGCGGGAACTAAGGAGCAGTACTTC. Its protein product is CAIAAGTKEQYF.

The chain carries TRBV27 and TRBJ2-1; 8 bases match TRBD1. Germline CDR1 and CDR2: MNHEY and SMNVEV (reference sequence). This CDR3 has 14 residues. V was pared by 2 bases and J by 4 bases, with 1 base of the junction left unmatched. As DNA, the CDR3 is TGTGCCAGCAGTTTACAGGGGGCTTACAATGAGCAGTTCTTC. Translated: CASSLQGAYNEQFF.

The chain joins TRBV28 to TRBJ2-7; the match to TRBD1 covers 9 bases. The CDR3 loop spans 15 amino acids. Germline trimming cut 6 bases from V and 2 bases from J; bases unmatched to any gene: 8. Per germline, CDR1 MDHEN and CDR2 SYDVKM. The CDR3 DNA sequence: TGTGCCAGCAGACTGGCCGGGACAGGGACCTACGAGCAGTACTTC. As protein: CASRLAGTGTYEQYF.

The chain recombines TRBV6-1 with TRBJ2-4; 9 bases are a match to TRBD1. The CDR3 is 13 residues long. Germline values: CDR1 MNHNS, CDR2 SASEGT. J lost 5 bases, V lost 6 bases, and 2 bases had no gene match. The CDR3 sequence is CASRTGGENIQYF. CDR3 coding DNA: TGTGCCAGCAGGACAGGGGGGGAAAACATTCAGTACTTC.

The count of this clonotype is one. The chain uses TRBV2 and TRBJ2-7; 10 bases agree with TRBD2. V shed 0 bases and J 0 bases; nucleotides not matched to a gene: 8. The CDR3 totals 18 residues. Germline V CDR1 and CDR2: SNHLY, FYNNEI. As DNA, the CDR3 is TGTGCCAGCAGTGAAGCGGCCAGCGGGAGGGGGAACTCCTACGAGCAGTACTTC. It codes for CASSEAASGRGNSYEQYF.

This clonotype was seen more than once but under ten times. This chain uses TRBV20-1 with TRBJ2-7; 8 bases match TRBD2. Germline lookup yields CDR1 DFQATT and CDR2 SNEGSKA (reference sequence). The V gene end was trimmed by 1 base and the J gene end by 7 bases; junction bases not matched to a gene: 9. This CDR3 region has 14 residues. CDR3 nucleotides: TGCAGTGCTAGAGGACTAGCGTCGAGGTATGAGCAGTACTTC. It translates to CSARGLASRYEQYF.

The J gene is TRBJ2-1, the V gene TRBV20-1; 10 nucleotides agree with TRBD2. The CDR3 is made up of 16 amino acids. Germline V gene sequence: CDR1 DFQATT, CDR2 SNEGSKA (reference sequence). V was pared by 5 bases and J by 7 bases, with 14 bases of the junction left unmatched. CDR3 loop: CSALTAGTSASNEQFF. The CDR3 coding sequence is TGCAGTGCTTTAACCGCGGGGACTAGCGCGTCAAATGAGCAGTTCTTC.

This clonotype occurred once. The CDR3 loop is CASSIKQDTEAFF. The CDR3 DNA reads TGTGCCAGTAGTATTAAGCAGGACACTGAAGCTTTCTTT. The chain uses TRBV19 and TRBJ1-1; D is uncertain. Trimming removed 3 bases at V and 3 bases at J, with 8 bases between. This CDR3 is built from 13 residues. The germline V gene encodes CDR1 LNHDA and CDR2 SQIVND (reference sequence).

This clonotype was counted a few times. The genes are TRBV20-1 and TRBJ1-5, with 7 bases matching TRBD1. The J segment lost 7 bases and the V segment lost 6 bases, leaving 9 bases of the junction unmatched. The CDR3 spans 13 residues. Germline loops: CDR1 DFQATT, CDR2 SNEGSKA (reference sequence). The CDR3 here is CSAREGARQPQHF. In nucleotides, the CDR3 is TGCAGTGCCCGGGAGGGGGCGCGGCAGCCCCAGCATTTT.

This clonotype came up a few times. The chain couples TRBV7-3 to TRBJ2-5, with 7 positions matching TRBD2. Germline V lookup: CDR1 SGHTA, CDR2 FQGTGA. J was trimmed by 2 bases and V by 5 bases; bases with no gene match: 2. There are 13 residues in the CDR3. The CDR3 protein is CASSPGLQETQYF. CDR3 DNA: TGTGCCAGCAGCCCGGGACTACAAGAGACCCAGTACTTC. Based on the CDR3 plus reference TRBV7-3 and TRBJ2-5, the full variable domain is GAGVSQTPSNKVTEKGKYVELRCDPISGHTALYWYRQSLGQGPEFLIYFQGTGAADDSGLPNDRFFAVRPEGSVSTLKIQRTERGDSAVYLCASSPGLQETQYFGPGTRLLVL.

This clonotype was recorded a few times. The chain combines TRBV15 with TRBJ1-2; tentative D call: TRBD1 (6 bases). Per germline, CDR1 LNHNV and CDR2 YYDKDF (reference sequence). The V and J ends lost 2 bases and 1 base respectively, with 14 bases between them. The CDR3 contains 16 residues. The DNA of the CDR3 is TGTGCCACCAGCAGACCTGGGACAAGACGTAACTATGGCTACACCTTC. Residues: CATSRPGTRRNYGYTF.

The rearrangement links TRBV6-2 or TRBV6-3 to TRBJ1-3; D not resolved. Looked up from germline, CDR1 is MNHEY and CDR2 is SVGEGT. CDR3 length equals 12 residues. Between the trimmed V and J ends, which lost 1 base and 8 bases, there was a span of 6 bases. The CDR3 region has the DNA TGTGCCAGCAGTTACTTTGGGGACACCATATATTTT. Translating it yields CASSYFGDTIYF.

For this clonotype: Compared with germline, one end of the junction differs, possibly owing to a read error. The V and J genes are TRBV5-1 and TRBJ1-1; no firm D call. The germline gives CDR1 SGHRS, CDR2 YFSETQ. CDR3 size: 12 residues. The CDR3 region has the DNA TGCACCAGCAGCTACAACCGGGAGGAAGCTTTCTTT. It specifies CTSSYNREEAFF.

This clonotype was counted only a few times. The CDR3 DNA is TGTGCCAGCAAAAGAACAGGGGGCCACGAGCAGTACTTC. This sequence encodes CASKRTGGHEQYF. The chain joins TRBV6-1 to TRBJ2-1; 9 positions match TRBD1. The J call may be mistaken, given a closer DNA end match to TRBJ2-7. CDR3 length equals 13 residues. Per the germline V gene, CDR1 is MNHNS and CDR2 is SASEGT.